These T cell receptor beta chains were read from a single sample in a study of glioma-infiltrating T cells after dendritic cell vaccination. Profiled with immunoSEQ multiplex PCR; TCRdb holds only in-frame clones, not every one. The repertoire holds around 96,000 clones, with over 60% as singletons. This specimen consisted of blood, obtained before dendritic cell vaccination. Receptor source: a human donor with glioblastoma. Both conserved end residues are part of each CDR3. The D gene is left open where the match is weak. Clone size is given for some rows only: seen once, a few or many times, or a class if the clone is expanded.

cdr3_nt cdr3_aa j_call d_call clone_size cdr3_length v_call
TGTGCCAGCAGCTTGTACGGGGGAGGGACAGATACGCAGTATTTT CASSLYGGGTDTQYF TRBJ2-3 TRBD2 NA 15 TRBV5-4
TGTGCCAGCAGCCCTCGCGGGGCGGGTGGCTACACCTTC CASSPRGAGGYTF TRBJ1-2 NA NA 13 TRBV7-3
TGTGCCTGGAGTGAACGGGAGGAGCAGTACTTC CAWSEREEQYF TRBJ2-7 NA NA 11 TRBV30
TGCGCCAGCAGCCTGGCGGGAACAGGGAGTTTTGACATTCAGTACTTC CASSLAGTGSFDIQYF TRBJ2-4 NA few 16 TRBV5-1
TGTGCCAGCAGTGAAGCCTGGGGACAGGCCAACTATGGCTACACCTTC CASSEAWGQANYGYTF TRBJ1-2 TRBD1 NA 16 TRBV6-1
TGTGCCAGCTCCCGGTCCGCCACCGGGGAGCTGTTTTTT CASSRSATGELFF TRBJ2-2 NA NA 13 TRBV11-3
TGCGCCAGCAGCGATGGGGGACAGGGCGGCAATGAGCAGTTCTTC CASSDGGQGGNEQFF TRBJ2-1 TRBD1 NA 15 TRBV10-1
TGTGCCAGCACCCCAGCGGGAGGTGACACAGATACGCAGTATTTT CASTPAGGDTDTQYF TRBJ2-3 TRBD2 NA 15 TRBV5-4
TGTGCCAGCAGCCTTATCTCACAGGGCTCCCAACCGCCCGGCTATGGCTACACCTTC CASSLISQGSQPPGYGYTF TRBJ1-2 NA few 19 TRBV28
TGTGCCAGCAGTTTGGGACTAGCGGGGGGACGTGAGGAGCAGTTCTTC CASSLGLAGGREEQFF TRBJ2-1 TRBD2 NA 16 TRBV6-5
TGTGCCAGCAGCTTAGGGGGGGGCAATAACTATGGCTACACCTTC CASSLGGGNNYGYTF TRBJ1-2 NA NA 15 TRBV11-2
TGTGCCAGCTCACCATGGGCGACTAGCGGGAGGGAGGATGAGCAGTTCTTC CASSPWATSGREDEQFF TRBJ2-1 TRBD2 NA 17 TRBV18
TGTGCCAGCAGTGCCCCACAAGACAATCAGCCCCAGCATTTT CASSAPQDNQPQHF TRBJ1-5 NA NA 14 TRBV28
TGCGCCAGCAGCCTTGGGGGGGTATCCACAGATACGCAGTATTTT CASSLGGVSTDTQYF TRBJ2-3 TRBD2 NA 15 TRBV5-1